One sample yielded the 29 T cell receptor beta chains listed below, sequenced in a study of T cells after yellow fever vaccination (dated 2019 in TCRdb). The treatment or condition label, read with the paper, signifies: live attenuated yellow fever vaccine strain. Library preparation used 5' RACE. This sample was sequenced with an Illumina HiSeq 2500. The public reads were reprocessed in TCRdb via fastp at Q25 and MiXCR, keeping in-frame beta chains. Each CDR3 protein gets just one entry, which takes the most common genes and DNA from the rows behind it. The sample table records 400,000 to 650,000 distinct CDR3 sequences; 20% to 25% of these occur just once. Jointly, the top ten make up less than 20% of the sample. Here the sequenced sample was PBMCs, taken 21 days after the first yellow fever vaccination. Source of these receptors: a young man who received the YFV17D yellow fever vaccine.

The J gene is TRBJ1-2, the V gene TRBV6-5; unclear D gene. CDR1 MNHEY and CDR2 SVGAGI come from the germline V gene. Trimming took 2 bases from V and 7 from J, leaving 17 bases between them. This CDR3 contains 15 residues. The CDR3 sequence: CASSYKATALGGYTF. The CDR3 DNA sequence: TGTGCCAGCAGTTACAAGGCCACAGCCCTAGGTGGCTACACCTTC.

The genes are TRBV2 and TRBJ1-6, with TRBD1 matching over 9 bases. Germline V lookup: CDR1 SNHLY, CDR2 FYNNEI. V was pared by 10 bases and J by 10 bases, with 11 bases of the junction left unmatched. The CDR3 contains 14 residues. In DNA, the CDR3 is TGTGCCACCAACGGACAGGGGAGGCACTCACCCCTCCACTTT. This encodes CATNGQGRHSPLHF.

The CDR3 DNA is TGCAGCGTTGAAGGGGGGCTCGGGAGCACAGATACGCAGTATTTT. It codes for CSVEGGLGSTDTQYF. The chain couples TRBV29-1 to TRBJ2-3, with D possibly TRBD1 on 6 matching bases. The V end was cut by 1 base, the J end by 0 bases, with 11 bases between. The CDR3 sequence is 15 residues long. Germline CDR1 SQVTM, CDR2 ANQGSEA.

This clonotype was found a few times. The chain is built from TRBV4-2 and TRBJ1-3; D gene unclear. Germline assignment: CDR1 LGHNA and CDR2 YNFKEQ. The CDR3 is 14 amino acids. V was trimmed by 0 bases and J by 11 bases, leaving 14 bases between them. Here the CDR3 DNA reads TGTGCCAGCAGCCAAGACAGCACCCGGAGGTCCATATATTTT. It codes for CASSQDSTRRSIYF.

This clonotype came up a few times. This rearrangement joins TRBV4-1 to TRBJ1-5, with no clear D. Trimming took 0 bases from V and 5 from J, leaving 11 bases between them. Germline CDR1 reads MGHRA; CDR2 reads YSYEKL. The CDR3 length is 15 residues. CDR3 residues: CASSQDMAPDQPQHF. CDR3 DNA: TGCGCCAGCAGCCAAGATATGGCTCCAGATCAGCCCCAGCATTTT.

The rearrangement joins TRBV7-9 to TRBJ1-2; TRBD1 matches 8 bases. CDR3 size: 13 residues. The V segment lost 5 bases and the J segment 8 bases; nucleotides outside the gene matches: 7. CDR1 is SEHNR, CDR2 FQNEAQ, per germline (reference sequence). Here the CDR3 DNA reads TGTGCCAGCAGCGACGACAGGGGAAGAGGCTACACCTTC. Protein: CASSDDRGRGYTF.

The rearrangement uses TRBV28 and TRBJ2-1; possibly TRBD2 for D (5 bases). Germline V gene lookup returns CDR1 MDHEN and CDR2 SYDVKM. This CDR3 has 15 residues. V was cut by 3 bases and J by 6 bases, with 15 bases left in between. The chain's CDR3 is CASSFGGGFSNEQFF. The CDR3, as DNA: TGTGCCAGCAGTTTCGGCGGAGGATTTTCCAATGAGCAGTTCTTC. The full variable domain, in which reference TRBV28 and TRBJ2-1 provide the parts outside the CDR3, is DVKVTQSSRYLVKRTGEKVFLECVQDMDHENMFWYRQDPGLGLRLIYFSYDVKMKEKGDIPEGYSVSREKKERFSLILESASTNQTSMYLCASSFGGGFSNEQFFGPGTRLTVL.

The sample holds a few counts of this clonotype. The chain has TRBV6-2 or TRBV6-3 and TRBJ1-1; D is undetermined. V was cut by 7 bases and J by 1 base, with 16 bases left in between. Per the germline V gene, CDR1 is MNHEY and CDR2 is SVGEGT. The CDR3 spans 15 residues. CDR3 sequence reads: CASTLPKGGNTEAFF. DNA for the CDR3: TGTGCCAGCACCTTACCGAAGGGTGGGAACACTGAAGCTTTCTTT.

This clonotype was detected a few times. The chain links TRBV15 to TRBJ2-5; possible D gene TRBD2, 6 bases. Trimming left V 1 base short and J 6 bases short, with 15 bases between. CDR3 length: 15 amino acids. Germline lookup yields CDR1 LNHNV and CDR2 YYDKDF (reference sequence). In DNA form, the CDR3 reads TGTGCCACCAGCAGAGTGAGTGGAGGGGCCCAGACCCAGTACTTC. Translation gives CATSRVSGGAQTQYF.

This rearrangement joins TRBV6-5 to TRBJ2-1, with a tentative D call TRBD2 (6 bases). There are 16 residues in the CDR3. In germline, CDR1 is MNHEY, CDR2 SVGAGI. V lost 2 bases to trimming and J lost 0 bases, with 11 bases between them. CDR3 nucleotides: TGTGCCAGCAGTTACAAACGGGGGAGCTCCTACAATGAGCAGTTCTTC. Encoded protein: CASSYKRGSSYNEQFF.

This clonotype was detected only a few times. The V call is TRBV10-3, the J call TRBJ2-1; D is ambiguous. The V gene's germline CDR1 is ENHRY and CDR2 SYGVKD. The CDR3 has 12 residues. Between the trimmed V and J ends, which lost 6 bases and 5 bases, there was a span of 8 bases. The CDR3 region is CAIRWENNEQFF. In DNA, the CDR3 is TGTGCCATCAGGTGGGAAAACAATGAGCAGTTCTTC.

The chain has TRBV9 and TRBJ2-2, with 10 bases aligning to TRBD1. Trimming took 5 bases from V and 7 from J; bases not matched to a gene: 11. The CDR3 totals 16 residues. CDR1 is SGDLS and CDR2 is YYNGEE in the germline V gene. The chain's CDR3 is CASRPPGQGMGGELFF. CDR3 bases: TGTGCCAGCAGACCTCCGGGACAGGGGATGGGCGGGGAGCTGTTTTTT. Full variable domain (outside the CDR3, taken from reference TRBV9 and TRBJ2-2): DSGVTQTPKHLITATGQRVTLRCSPRSGDLSVYWYQQSLDQGLQFLIQYYNGEERAKGNILERFSAQQFPDLHSELNLSSLELGDSALYFCASRPPGQGMGGELFFGEGSRLTVL.

This clonotype was counted a few times. The V and J genes are TRBV11-2 and TRBJ2-7, with TRBD2 matching 10 bases. Germline V lookup: CDR1 SGHAT, CDR2 FQNNGV. The CDR3 runs 18 residues. The V and J ends lost 1 base and 4 bases, in that order; junction bases with no gene match: 13. CDR3 in amino acids: CASSLVAGRAGLAYEQYF. The CDR3 bases are TGTGCCAGCAGCTTAGTAGCAGGACGTGCGGGACTAGCGTACGAGCAGTACTTC. Together with reference TRBV11-2 and TRBJ2-7, the CDR3 gives the full variable domain: EAGVAQSPRYKIIEKRQSVAFWCNPISGHATLYWYQQILGQGPKLLIQFQNNGVVDDSQLPKDRFSAERLKGVDSTLKIQPAKLEDSAVYLCASSLVAGRAGLAYEQYFGPGTRLTVT.

Regarding this clonotype: A read error may account for a junction end that differs from germline. The V gene is TRBV20-1, the J gene TRBJ2-3, with TRBD2 identical over 8 bases. There are 15 residues in the CDR3. The germline gives CDR1 DFQATT, CDR2 SNEGSKA (reference sequence). The CDR3 nucleotides read TGCAGTGCGAGAGAGACTAGCGCCCTCACAGATACGCAGTATTTT. This sequence encodes CSARETSALTDTQYF.

In nucleotides, the CDR3 is TGTGCCAGCGACTGGACCGGGGACACTGAAGCTTTCTTT. Its translation: CASDWTGDTEAFF. The rearrangement links TRBV6-1 to TRBJ1-1, with D uncertain. The germline gives CDR1 MNHNS, CDR2 SASEGT. There are 13 residues in the CDR3. V dropped 8 bases and J dropped 3 bases, with 13 bases sitting between them.

This clonotype was counted ten times or more. The chain has TRBV6-5 and TRBJ2-3; 12 bases are shared with TRBD2. The length of the CDR3 is 15 residues. The V segment lost 3 bases and the J segment 6 bases; nucleotides outside the gene matches: 4. Germline V gives CDR1 MNHEY, CDR2 SVGAGI. The CDR3 region has the DNA TGTGCCAGCAGTTATGGACTAGCGGGGACGGATACGCAGTATTTT. Protein sequence: CASSYGLAGTDTQYF.

In this sample, this clonotype turned up a few times. The rearrangement links TRBV7-2 to TRBJ1-1; D remains ambiguous. Trimming pared 1 base from V and 0 bases from J, leaving 15 bases between. CDR3 size: 17 residues. From germline, CDR1 is SGHTA and CDR2 FQGNSA. The CDR3 bases are TGTGCCAGCAGCTTAGGAGGCTCAAGAGTAATGAACACTGAAGCTTTCTTT. Residues: CASSLGGSRVMNTEAFF.

The rearrangement joins TRBV6-6 to TRBJ2-7; weak D call: TRBD2 (5 bases). CDR3 length: 10 amino acids. V lost 5 bases to trimming and J lost 7 bases, with 6 bases between them. The germline gives CDR1 MNHNY, CDR2 SVGAGI (reference sequence). CDR3 in amino acids: CASSEGEQYV. The CDR3 region has the DNA TGTGCCAGCAGTGAGGGAGAGCAGTACGTC.

This clonotype was detected ten times or more. The rearrangement uses TRBV30 and TRBJ2-3; maybe TRBD2 (6 bases). Trimming left V 5 bases short and J 0 bases short, with 18 bases between. The CDR3 spans 16 residues. Germline V lookup: CDR1 GTSNPN, CDR2 SVGIG (reference sequence). Here the CDR3 reads CAWATRGTPSTDTQYF. As DNA, the CDR3 is TGTGCCTGGGCGACTAGAGGGACCCCTAGCACAGATACGCAGTATTTT. The full variable domain, with the rest looked up from reference TRBV30 and TRBJ2-3, is SQTIHQWPATLVQPVGSPLSLECTVEGTSNPNLYWYRQAAGRGLQLLFYSVGIGQISSEVPQNLSASRPQDRQFILSSKKLLLSDSGFYLCAWATRGTPSTDTQYFGPGTRLTVL.

This clonotype came up a few times. The chain uses TRBV20-1 and TRBJ2-6; no clear D. Between the trimmed V and J ends, which lost 6 bases and 0 bases, there was a span of 12 bases. CDR1 is DFQATT and CDR2 is SNEGSKA in the germline V gene (reference sequence). The CDR3 totals 15 residues. In DNA form, the CDR3 reads TGCAGTGCACAGACACTTAGCTCTGGGGCCAACGTCCTGACTTTC. This gives the protein CSAQTLSSGANVLTF.

Comments on this clonotype: The CDR3 carries no conserved terminal phenylalanine or tryptophan, so it likely arises from a read error. V gene TRBV7-3 combines with J gene TRBJ2-1, with a weak D call TRBD1 (5 bases). The CDR3 totals 14 residues. Germline-derived CDR1 and CDR2 are SGHTA and FQGTGA. The V end was cut by 5 bases, the J end by 7 bases, with 15 bases between. The CDR3 DNA follows: TGTGCCAGCAGCCAAGGACAAGCGCGGAATGAGCAGTTCCTC. This codes for CASSQGQARNEQFL.

This clonotype was counted only a few times. The V call is TRBV4-1, the J call TRBJ1-1, with a weak D call TRBD1 (5 bases). Trimming pared 4 bases from V and 6 bases from J, leaving 18 bases between. In germline, CDR1 is MGHRA, CDR2 YSYEKL. The CDR3 loop spans 15 amino acids. This CDR3 reads CASSPGGVIYAEAFF. DNA for the CDR3: TGCGCCAGCAGCCCCGGGGGGGTCATCTACGCTGAAGCTTTCTTT.

This sequence joins TRBV19 and TRBJ2-1; 7 positions match TRBD2. The CDR3 covers 16 residues. Germline lookup yields CDR1 LNHDA and CDR2 SQIVND (reference sequence). V trimming: 4 bases; J trimming: 0 bases; junction bases outside the gene matches: 6. The CDR3 region has the DNA TGTGCCAGTAGTAGCCCCGGGGGGTCCTCCTACAATGAGCAGTTCTTC. It translates to CASSSPGGSSYNEQFF.

This clonotype was detected only a few times. The V gene is TRBV2, the J gene TRBJ1-6, with TRBD1 as a possible D gene (6 bases). Germline values: CDR1 SNHLY, CDR2 FYNNEI. Trimming took off 6 bases at V and 4 bases at J, with 13 bases between the two ends. The CDR3 is 15 residues long. CDR3 DNA: TGTGCCAGCAGGCCACCGACAGGTTATAATTCACCCCTCCACTTT. Encoded protein: CASRPPTGYNSPLHF. The variable domain in full, with the rest retrieved from reference TRBV2 and TRBJ1-6, is EPEVTQTPSHQVTQMGQEVILRCVPISNHLYFYWYRQILGQKVEFLVSFYNNEISEKSEIFDDQFSVERPDGSNFTLKIRSTKLEDSAMYFCASRPPTGYNSPLHFGNGTRLTVT.

V usage is TRBV10-1 and J usage is TRBJ2-4; tentative D call: TRBD2 (6 bases). V gave up 2 bases and J gave up 9 bases, with 11 bases separating them. Germline V gives CDR1 WNHNN, CDR2 SYGVQD (reference sequence). This CDR3 is built from 13 residues. CDR3 nucleotides: TGCGCCAGCAGTGAGGACGCGGGACGCATTCAGTACTTC. Protein product: CASSEDAGRIQYF.

This sequence joins TRBV5-1 and TRBJ2-7, with TRBD1 matching 8 bases. Germline V gene lookup returns CDR1 SGHRS and CDR2 YFSETQ. J lost 2 bases, V lost 4 bases, and 5 bases had no gene match. CDR3 length equals 14 residues. CDR3 DNA: TGCGCCAGCAGCATCAGGGGGCTTACCTACGAGCAGTACGTC. This gives the protein CASSIRGLTYEQYV.

In this sample, this clonotype turned up a few times. The chain is built from TRBV15 and TRBJ2-2; D gene unclear. The V gene's germline CDR1 is LNHNV and CDR2 YYDKDF (reference sequence). This CDR3 region has 19 residues. V gave up 2 bases and J gave up 5 bases, with 24 bases separating them. The DNA for the CDR3 is TGTGCCACCAGCAGAATAGGACCCCATCGGCTAGAGGATACCGGGGAGCTGTTTTTT. Protein sequence: CATSRIGPHRLEDTGELFF.

This clonotype has ten or more counts. This chain links TRBV20-1 with TRBJ1-2; D remains unclear. The CDR3 totals 12 residues. Germline V lookup: CDR1 DFQATT, CDR2 SNEGSKA (reference sequence). Trimming took off 6 bases at V and 5 bases at J, with 13 bases between the two ends. CDR3 protein: CSAAASLYGYTF. In DNA, the CDR3 is TGCAGTGCGGCAGCCAGCCTTTATGGCTACACCTTC.

DNA of the CDR3: TGCGCCAGCAGCAGGGGACGGGTCCTCTCTGGGGCCAACGTCCTGACTTTC. This translates into CASSRGRVLSGANVLTF. This rearrangement joins TRBV5-1 to TRBJ2-6, with D tentatively TRBD1 or TRBD2 (5 bases each). This CDR3 comprises 17 residues. Trimming took 4 bases from V and 0 from J, leaving 14 bases between them. Germline CDR1 and CDR2: SGHRS and YFSETQ.